The 18 T cell receptor beta chains below were found in one sample sequenced in a study of T cell responses to AZD1222 COVID-19 vaccine. Here immunoSEQ multiplex PCR was the method, and the copy in TCRdb shows in-frame clones only, minus some. The sample lists 70,000 to 90,000 clones, about 92% occurring once. The source was peripheral blood, collected on day 0 of AZD1222 vaccination. The receptors come from an adult in good health.

This chain connects TRBV11-2 to TRBJ1-5; D is unresolved. CDR1 and CDR2 from the germline V gene are SGHAT and FQNNGV. Deletions cut 3 bases from V and 5 bases from J, with 14 bases between. The CDR3 runs 15 residues. CDR3 coding DNA: TGTGCCAGCAGCTTGACGGGATTCTCGGATCAGCCCCAGCATTTT. Protein product: CASSLTGFSDQPQHF.

This rearrangement joins TRBV4-2 to TRBJ1-5, with D unresolved. There are 19 residues in the CDR3. Trimming cost V 0 bases and J 0 bases, with 18 bases left between them. The germline CDR1 and CDR2 sequences are LGHNA and YNFKEQ. CDR3: CASSQEWSPVVLSNQPQHF. CDR3 sequence (DNA): TGTGCCAGCAGCCAAGAATGGTCCCCCGTAGTTCTTAGCAATCAGCCCCAGCATTTT.

The chain carries TRBV5-1 and TRBJ2-1; 12 bases align to TRBD2. Germline-derived CDR1 and CDR2 are SGHRS and YFSETQ. Trimming at V came to 5 bases and at J to 9 bases, leaving 12 bases not matched to a gene. This CDR3 contains 16 residues. The CDR3 here is CASSASGLAGRGEQFF. The CDR3 nucleotides read TGCGCCAGCAGTGCTTCAGGACTAGCGGGAAGGGGTGAGCAGTTCTTC.

V gene TRBV27 combines with J gene TRBJ2-7; 7 nucleotides align to TRBD2. V shed 7 bases and J 1 base; nucleotides not matched to a gene: 7. CDR1 and CDR2 from the germline V gene are MNHEY and SMNVEV (reference sequence). The CDR3 is made up of 14 amino acids. Written as DNA, the CDR3 is TGTGCCAGCACCCCGCGGGGAGGGTCCTACGAGCAGTACTTC. Translated, it gives CASTPRGGSYEQYF.

The chain links TRBV7-6 to TRBJ2-1, with 14 bases identical to TRBD2. Looked up from germline, CDR1 is SGHVS and CDR2 is FNYEAQ. The CDR3 loop spans 16 amino acids. With V trimmed by 3 bases and J by 7 bases, 5 bases remained unmatched. The CDR3 here is CASSLGTSGSVNEQFF. CDR3 DNA sequence: TGTGCCAGCAGCTTGGGGACTAGCGGGAGTGTGAATGAGCAGTTCTTC.

As DNA, the CDR3 is TGTGCCAGCAGCTTATTCGAATCAGGTTACGGAAACACCATATATTTT. Its protein product is CASSLFESGYGNTIYF. The chain recombines TRBV7-9 with TRBJ1-3; no clear D. V was trimmed by 2 bases and J by 4 bases, leaving 15 bases between them. This CDR3 is 16 amino acids long. In germline, CDR1 is SEHNR, CDR2 FQNEAQ (reference sequence). Variable domain in full (rest from reference TRBV7-9 and TRBJ1-3): DTGVSQNPRHKITKRGQNVTFRCDPISEHNRLYWYRQTLGQGPEFLTYFQNEAQLEKSRLLSDRFSAERPKGSFSTLEIQRTEQGDSAMYLCASSLFESGYGNTIYFGEGSWLTVV.

The rearrangement links TRBV19 to TRBJ1-5; TRBD1 might be the D (6 bases). The CDR3 runs to 15 residues. Germline CDR1 LNHDA, CDR2 SQIVND (reference sequence). V was cut by 7 bases and J by 9 bases, with 22 bases left in between. CDR3 residues: CASTGRDTFISPQHF. The DNA of the CDR3 is TGTGCCAGTACCGGCCGGGACACATTCATTTCGCCCCAGCATTTT.

The V call is TRBV6-2 or TRBV6-3, the J call TRBJ1-2, with TRBD1 identical over 9 bases. CDR1 and CDR2 (germline): MNHEY, SVGEGT. With 6 bases clipped from V and 2 bases from J, the junction kept 7 bases outside the gene matches. This CDR3 spans 15 amino acids. CDR3 residues: CASSRGTGQNYGYTF. CDR3 bases: TGTGCCAGCAGCCGAGGGACAGGGCAGAACTATGGCTACACCTTC.

This chain connects TRBV5-6 to TRBJ1-2, with 12 positions matching TRBD1. The CDR3 sequence is 15 residues long. Trimming cost V 4 bases and J 7 bases; bases outside gene matches: 8. Germline assignment: CDR1 SGHDT and CDR2 YYEEEE. The CDR3 DNA follows: TGTGCCAGCAGCCTCTTGGGACAGGGGGCTGGTGGCTACACCTTC. This translates into CASSLLGQGAGGYTF. The full variable domain, rest sourced from reference TRBV5-6 and TRBJ1-2, is DAGVTQSPTHLIKTRGQQVTLRCSPKSGHDTVSWYQQALGQGPQFIFQYYEEEERQRGNFPDRFSGHQFPNYSSELNVNALLLGDSALYLCASSLLGQGAGGYTFGSGTRLTVV.

The V call is TRBV5-6, the J call TRBJ2-7; no reliable D call. From germline, CDR1 is SGHDT and CDR2 YYEEEE. V was shortened by 0 bases and J by 2 bases, with 6 bases between the two germline ends. The CDR3 loop spans 13 amino acids. Written as DNA, the CDR3 is TGTGCCAGCAGCTTGGAAAGTCCCTACGAGCAGTACTTC. Translation gives CASSLESPYEQYF.

The chain combines TRBV4-2 with TRBJ1-1; 7 bases agree with TRBD1. The CDR3 runs to 14 residues. V was clipped by 6 bases and J by 5 bases; unmatched bases: 9. CDR1 and CDR2 (germline): LGHNA, YNFKEQ. The CDR3 here is CASRAGTVETEAFF. CDR3 nucleotide sequence: TGTGCCAGCAGAGCCGGGACAGTAGAAACTGAAGCTTTCTTT.

This clone was picked up one time. The V call is TRBV19, the J call TRBJ2-7, with TRBD1 identical over 10 bases. CDR1 and CDR2 from the germline V gene are LNHDA and SQIVND (reference sequence). The CDR3 totals 14 residues. Germline trimming cut 4 bases from V and 4 bases from J; bases unmatched to any gene: 4. The CDR3 DNA reads as TGTGCCAGTAGTAACACGGGACAGGGGTACGAGCAGTACTTC. Its protein is CASSNTGQGYEQYF.

V gene TRBV6-1 combines with J gene TRBJ1-5; 8 positions agree with TRBD1. The CDR3 has 16 amino acids. Germline CDR1 MNHNS, CDR2 SASEGT. V dropped 5 bases and J dropped 7; count of bases not matched to a gene: 13. CDR3 amino acids: CASSQGQGHEVQPQHF. The CDR3 DNA reads TGTGCCAGCAGTCAAGGACAGGGCCACGAGGTCCAGCCCCAGCATTTT.

The gene calls are TRBV19 and TRBJ2-7, with D perhaps TRBD1 or TRBD2 (5 bases each). Germline V gene sequence: CDR1 LNHDA, CDR2 SQIVND (reference sequence). The CDR3 is 14 amino acids. The germline V and J ends were trimmed by 5 bases and 1 base, with 12 bases remaining between them. The CDR3 protein is CASSSRDGSYEQYF. The CDR3 bases are TGTGCCAGTAGTTCCCGGGACGGGTCCTACGAGCAGTACTTC.

The chain employs TRBV15 and TRBJ2-7; D perhaps matches TRBD2 (6 bases). Trimming removed 3 bases at V and 7 bases at J, with 7 bases between. CDR1 and CDR2 (germline): LNHNV, YYDKDF (reference sequence). The CDR3 length is 11 residues. The CDR3 region has the DNA TGTGCCACCAGCAGTGGAGGGGAGCAGTACTTC. Encoded protein: CATSSGGEQYF.

This chain connects TRBV18 to TRBJ1-4; possibly TRBD1 for D (5 bases). Germline assignment: CDR1 KGHSH and CDR2 LQKENI. V shed 3 bases and J shed 0 bases, with 11 bases lying between them. CDR3 size: 16 residues. The CDR3 reads CASSPGTAATNEKLFF. CDR3 bases: TGTGCCAGCTCACCTGGGACGGCGGCAACTAATGAAAAACTGTTTTTT.

The rearrangement links TRBV21-1 to TRBJ1-5; TRBD1 is the table's D call and was not checked against the DNA. TRBV21-1 is described as a pseudogene. CDR3 size: 18 residues. This CDR3 is CASSKEVDRVVSNQPQHF. The CDR3 coding sequence is TGTGCCAGCAGCAAAGAGGTTGACAGGGTTGTAAGCAATCAGCCCCAGCATTTT.

The chain joins TRBV11-2 to TRBJ2-1; perhaps D is TRBD1 or TRBD2 (5 bases each). The germline V and J ends were trimmed by 5 bases and 0 bases, with 17 bases remaining between them. CDR1 is SGHAT and CDR2 is FQNNGV in the germline V gene. This CDR3 is built from 17 residues. CDR3 sequence reads: CASSTERGTSSYNEQFF. The CDR3 coding sequence is TGTGCCAGCAGCACCGAGAGGGGCACTAGCTCCTACAATGAGCAGTTCTTC.